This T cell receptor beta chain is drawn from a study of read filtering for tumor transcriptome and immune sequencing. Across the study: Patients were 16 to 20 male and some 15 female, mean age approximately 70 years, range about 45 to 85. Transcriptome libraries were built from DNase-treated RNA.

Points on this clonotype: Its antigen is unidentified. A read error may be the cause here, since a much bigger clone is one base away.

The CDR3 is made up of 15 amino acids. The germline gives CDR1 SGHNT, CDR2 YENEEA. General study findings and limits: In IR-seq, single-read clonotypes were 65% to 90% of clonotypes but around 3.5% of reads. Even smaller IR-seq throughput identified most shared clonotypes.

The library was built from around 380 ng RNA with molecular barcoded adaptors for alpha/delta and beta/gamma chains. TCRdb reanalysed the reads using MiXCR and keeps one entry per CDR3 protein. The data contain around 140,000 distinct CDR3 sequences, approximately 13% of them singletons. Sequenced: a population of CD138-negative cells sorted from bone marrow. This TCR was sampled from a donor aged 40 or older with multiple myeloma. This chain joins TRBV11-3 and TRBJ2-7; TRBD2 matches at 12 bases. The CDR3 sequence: CASGLASGRANEQYF. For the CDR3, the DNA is TGTGCCAGCGGCTTGGCTAGCGGGAGGGCCAACGAGCAGTACTTC. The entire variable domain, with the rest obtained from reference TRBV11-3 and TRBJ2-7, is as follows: EAGVVQSPRYKIIEKKQPVAFWCNPISGHNTLYWYLQNLGQGPELLIRYENEEAVDDSQLPKDRFSAERLKGVDSTLKIQPAELGDSAVYLCASGLASGRANEQYFGPGTRLTVT.